This T cell receptor (beta chain) was captured by sequencing in a study of T cells after yellow fever vaccination. The table lists this clonotype with many counts. TCRdb processed the 5' RACE reads anew with MiXCR; each CDR3 protein has one entry. The sample has 95,000 to 100,000 distinct CDR3 sequences, around 5.5% seen once; the top ten hold about 40%. Trimming pared 2 bases from V and 7 bases from J, leaving 18 bases between. CDR3 length equals 16 residues. Germline V CDR1 and CDR2: MGHRA, YSYEKL. This material consisted of CD8+ T cells sorted from PBMCs, taken 10 days after the yellow fever booster vaccination. V gene TRBV4-1 combines with J gene TRBJ1-5; D is unresolved. The receptor's source is a man aged 18 to 30 who received the YFV17D yellow fever vaccine. CDR3 sequence (DNA): TGCGCCAGCAGCCAACTCCCACTCGGAGGGTGGCAGCCCCAGCATTTT. Amino acids: CASSQLPLGGWQPQHF.